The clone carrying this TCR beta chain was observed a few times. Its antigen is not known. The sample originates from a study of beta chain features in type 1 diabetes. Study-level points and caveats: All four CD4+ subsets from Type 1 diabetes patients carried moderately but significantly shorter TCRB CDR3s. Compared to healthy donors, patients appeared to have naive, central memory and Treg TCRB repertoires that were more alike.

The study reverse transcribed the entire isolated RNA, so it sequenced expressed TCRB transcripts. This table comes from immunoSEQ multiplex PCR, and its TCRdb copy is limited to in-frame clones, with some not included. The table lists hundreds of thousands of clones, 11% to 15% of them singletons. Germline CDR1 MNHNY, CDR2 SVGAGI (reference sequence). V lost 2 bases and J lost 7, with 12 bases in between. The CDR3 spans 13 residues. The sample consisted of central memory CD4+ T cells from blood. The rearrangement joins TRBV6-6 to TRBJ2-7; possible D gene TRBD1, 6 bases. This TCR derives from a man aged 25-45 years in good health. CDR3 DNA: TGTGCCAGCAGTTACGATGGGGGCCGTGAGCAGTACTTC. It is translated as CASSYDGGREQYF.